This T cell receptor beta chain appears in the sequencing data of a study of T cell responses to AZD1222 COVID-19 vaccine. The CDR3 sequence is 18 residues long. The germline gives CDR1 SGHTA, CDR2 FQGTGA. Unmatched junction bases numbered 9, after V lost 0 bases and J lost 2 bases. Remarks on this clone: The antigen remains undetermined.

Findings and limits, study-wide: Nearly half of unique spike-specific TCRs reportedly avoided B.1.351 and B.1.1.7 mutated regions. The breadth and depth of Spike-specific TCRs increased once two AZD1222 doses had been given. Females outnumbered males among donors, who were mostly white British; clonal diversity was possibly underestimated. Repertoires in all cases were sampled only once the peak T cell response had passed.

Measured with immunoSEQ multiplex PCR; TCRdb has only the in-frame clones, and not every one. The sample holds under 130,000 clones, 88% seen once. This specimen consisted of peripheral blood, obtained on day 0 of AZD1222 vaccination. The receptor comes from an adult in good health. The chain carries TRBV7-3 and TRBJ2-3; 9 bases agree with TRBD1. CDR3 residues: CASSLTPPGQGFTDTQYF. For the CDR3, the DNA is TGTGCCAGCAGCTTAACGCCGCCGGGACAGGGATTCACAGATACGCAGTATTTT.